This T cell receptor (beta chain) derives from a study of cytomegalovirus exposure and HLA in healthy donors. The count of this clone is one. The antigen is not known. PCR amplification relied on 60 Vbeta primers (plus 13 Jbeta primers). The data were produced by immunoSEQ multiplex PCR, yet TCRdb's version contains in-frame clones alone and is incomplete. The sample holds roughly 120,000 clones, around 78% seen once. Broader study findings: Later work showed greater clonal expansion in HLA-associated TCR beta chains than in equally common others.

V was cut by 0 bases and J by 7 bases, with 13 bases left in between. The CDR3 runs to 15 residues. Germline CDR1 reads MNHEY; CDR2 reads SVGAGI. The clonotype originates from a man aged 40-55 years in good health and CMV-seronegative. Source material: PBMCs. The chain couples TRBV6-5 to TRBJ1-5, with D maybe TRBD1 (6 bases). The CDR3 DNA sequence: TGTGCCAGCAGTTACTCGTCAGGGGTCAAGCAGCCCCAGCATTTT. Translation: CASSYSSGVKQPQHF.